This T cell receptor beta chain emerged from a study of identical twins. TCRdb analysed the 5' RACE reads with MiXCR anew, one entry per CDR3 protein. The sample shows about 470,000 distinct CDR3 sequences, 20% to 25% of them seen only once. The length of the CDR3 is 19 residues. Trimming at V came to 0 bases and at J to 0 bases, leaving 8 bases not matched to a gene. Germline values: CDR1 SGHAT, CDR2 FQDESV (reference sequence). These data also formed part of another study, on T cells expressing NK-cell markers. That work states: Five or six donors carried dominant NKG2C+ clonotypes that made up about 1.0-7.5% of their CD8+ T cells. In four donors, dominant clonotypes made up about 25-60.1% of CD3+CD56-NKG2C+ cells.

Sequencing used CD4+ T cells sorted from blood. This receptor was identified in a woman aged 18 to 35 in good health. The V call is TRBV11-1, the J call TRBJ2-6; TRBD1 matches at 7 bases. CDR3 sequence: CASSLAQGQISSGANVLTF. The CDR3 coding sequence is TGTGCCAGCAGCTTAGCGCAGGGACAGATTTCCTCTGGGGCCAACGTCCTGACTTTC.